The TCR beta chain under discussion was sequenced for a study of cytomegalovirus exposure and HLA in healthy donors (dated by TCRdb to about 2017). Concerning the study at large: According to an earlier analysis of several hundred of the donors, roughly 180 million T cells yielded over 90 million unique TCR beta sequences and about 300 Gb of sequence data. In addition to the first cohort of 666 subjects, a separate validation cohort of 130 or so different subjects was used. An early release that covered some 630 HLA-typed donors contained approximately 300 gigabases of sequencing data and about 93 million unique TCR sequences. In the later analysis, no new phenotypic data were used to find candidate immune exposures; instead, reliance was placed on TCR beta sequences and their occurrence across donors. Genome-wide SNP genotypes for about three fifths of the roughly 670 donors were used in a later genetic analysis, which treated that subset as a discovery cohort. The T cell repertoires of under 750 subjects were profiled by immunosequencing and related to cytomegalovirus serostatus. Roughly five DR-DQ haplotypes were handled as single units for association and clustering because linkage in the cohort was strong. All discovery cohort repertoires had been generated on a single sequencing platform. A later analysis re-analyzed previously published TCR beta repertoires from 666 donors and added high-resolution HLA genotyping to study TCR occurrence patterns. Class I and class II HLA loci were covered by the typing at four-digit resolution. Donor age, sex, ethnicity and CMV serostatus were compiled alongside the repertoire data. Typing coverage varied by locus: about 629-630 donors for A, B, C, DRB1 and DQB1; more than 500 for DQA1; some 610 for DPA1; 450 to 480 for DPB1. In an earlier analysis of 587 of the donors, high-throughput TCR beta sequencing was used to judge whether each TCR beta V gene segment behaved as functional or pseudogenic. The genetic ancestry cluster associated with self-reported Caucasian donors included about 84% of the 300 to 400 genotyped donors. To predict cytomegalovirus infection status, the study brought together high-throughput TCR immunosequencing, statistical association of individual TCRs with disease status, and machine learning. The study aimed to test whether cataloging public T cell receptors could reveal signatures of past pathogen exposure. Among around 400 genotyped donors of the cohort, an average of around 250,000 unique TCR beta nucleotide sequences was sequenced per donor, of which 15% to 20% were non-productive.

The cohort comprised 670 or so healthy bone marrow donors. Cohort members were all nominally healthy when sampled, although unrecorded immune exposures were likely present. The donor tested CMV seropositive, placing the donor among the approximately 290 seropositive members of the cohort. A peripheral blood sample was provided by each donor, and peripheral blood mononuclear cells were used for TCR beta sequencing. Genomic DNA was extracted from the blood cell samples with the Qiagen DNeasy Blood Extraction Kit. In the case of this clone: Its antigen specificity is not known. Per-base quality was not reported, and no clone a single base away is much larger than it.

The full study reports these points: Broadly in line with IMGT annotations, most TCR beta V segments showed up in productive rearrangements about 90% or about 30% of the time in an earlier analysis of 587 of the donors. A total of 150 or so TCR beta chains were listed by the study as associated with cytomegalovirus. Because HLA typing was missing for some donors at each locus, association tests included only the typed subset. Most CMV-associated TCR beta chains appeared to be HLA-restricted in a later analysis, and the HLA associations seemed to be driven largely by CMV exposure. Correlated functional status among segregating V segments might be attributable to linkage disequilibrium, but an unknown experimental factor could not be ruled out. In a later analysis, several top co-occurrence clusters were reported to appear linked to parvovirus B19, influenza, CMV and Epstein-Barr virus. Presence/absence analyses assumed roughly uniform sequencing depth across donors, an assumption that may not hold. A later genetic analysis associated a missense DCLRE1C variant with V-gene and J-gene trimming of TCR beta chains, and an independent cohort replicated the association. The 87-base-pair reads could not distinguish some IMGT-functional V segments, including TRBV6-2 and TRBV6-3, so those segments were excluded. In a later analysis, 16,951 TCR beta sequences were associated with specific HLA alleles at a false discovery rate of 0.05. Because counts were too low, approximately 15 rarely observed V segments, including chromosome 9 orphons, were excluded from the earlier analysis of fewer than 650 of the donors. A cluster of highly shared sequence variants was judged likely to represent a technical artifact of the sequencing pipeline. In this cohort, only TCR beta chains were sequenced, and detectable features were limited by the absence of alpha or paired-chain data. The classifier was reported to diagnose cytomegalovirus status with high specificity and sensitivity in both the original and validation cohorts. In a later analysis, HLA-associated TCR beta chains were found to be more clonally expanded and to have lower generation probabilities than equally common non-associated chains. The authors suggested that the approach could potentially be extended to other disease states and immunological phenotypes. A later genetic analysis reported fewer N-insertions in productive TCRs among donors in an Asian-associated ancestry cluster than the 666-donor mean. Across donors, most TCR sequences were observed very rarely, whereas some public TCRs were present in many individuals. A further reported finding was that TCR beta sequences accurately predicted the HLA-A and HLA-B alleles for most subjects in the first cohort. CMV serostatus was the only immune exposure information available for the cohort. A few of the identified cytomegalovirus-associated TCR beta chains were confirmed in vitro to be specific for cytomegalovirus antigens. In a later analysis, TCR association rates were found to vary across HLA loci, with the most associated TCRs seen for DRB1 alleles and the fewest for HLA-C alleles. When HLA alleles, especially DR and DQ, strongly co-occurred, attributing TCR associations to individual alleles was difficult.

Library preparation was by the immunoSEQ multiplex PCR assay. A mixture of 60 forward primers for TCR Vbeta segments and 13 reverse primers for TCR Jbeta segments was used in the multiplex PCR. The CDR3 region of rearranged TCR beta genes was amplified from genomic DNA with a multiplex PCR assay. Amplified TCR beta libraries were sequenced as 87-base-pair reads on the Illumina HiSeq System. From the authors' description of their analysis: A later analysis counted approximately 84 million unique TCR beta chains across the 600 to 850 repertoires, and 9.5 million to 11 million of these chains were shared by at least two donors. Raw reads were error-corrected and collapsed into unique sequences by a nearest-neighbor algorithm in which closely related sequences were merged to remove PCR and sequencing errors. CDR3 sequences were aligned to IMGT reference sequences to assign V, D and J gene segments. For a sequence to be retained, a match of at least six nucleotides to both a V gene segment and a J gene segment was required. A rearrangement was called productive if the CDR3 had no stop codons and remained in frame with V and J, and every other rearrangement was called non-productive. Following IMGT convention, CDR3 was defined as the stretch from the second conserved V-encoded cysteine up to the conserved J-encoded phenylalanine. The earlier analysis of 587 of the donors excluded any sequence lacking an unambiguous match to a single V gene segment. An earlier analysis of 587 of the donors classified V segments as functional when productive rearrangements were above 56.7% and as segregating when the standard deviation between donors was above 5%. A statistical classification framework was developed to diagnose cytomegalovirus status using the catalog of TCR beta chain sequences. In a later analysis, V and J genes were assigned by comparing TCR nucleotide sequences against IMGT/GENE-DB human TR gene sequences. Using the TCRdist pipeline, a later analysis assigned CDR3 sequences along with most-parsimonious VDJ recombination scenarios. In a later analysis, each TCR beta chain was defined by its CDR3 amino acid sequence together with its V-gene family, and reads without a unique V-gene family were excluded. In a later analysis, 550 to 650 highly shared, low-generation-probability nucleotide sequences were removed to address suspected cross-contamination and a sequencing artifact. For each public chain, a later analysis derived a clonal expansion index from normalized ranks of inferred template counts within each repertoire. In a later analysis, generation probabilities were computed using a VDJ recombination model fitted to out-of-frame rearrangements, and the results were checked against IGoR. A later analysis scored TCR-TCR, TCR-HLA and TCR-CMV co-occurrence with hypergeometric tests, applying a repertoire-size bias correction to TCR pairs. In a later analysis, false discovery rates were estimated by permuting HLA or CMV assignments 20 times. In a later analysis, co-occurring TCRs were grouped using DBSCAN, and TCRdist sequence similarity was added for clustering within HLA-allele-positive subsets. Repertoires with fewer than 30,000 or more than 120,000 public chains were left out of co-occurrence clustering, as were about five repertoires with anomalous nucleotide sharing. The table comes from immuneACCESS by way of TCRdb, which keeps in-frame sequences with V and J called. Part of the clones is missing from these tables; in studies checked, under half for an unresolved V gene and the rest for unknown reasons. The DNA gave D and trimming, while V, J and clone size come from that table. Across this sample there are some 130,000 clones, with about 10% seen only once. The top ten constitute roughly 7% of the sample.

The germline V end is reduced by 9 bases and the J end by 10 bases; junction bases left unmatched: 7. In the germline V gene (reference sequence), CDR1 corresponds to LNHDA and CDR2 to SQIVND. From the cysteine through the phenylalanine, the CDR3 covers 14 amino acids. Here the CDR3 DNA is all that survives: 42 bases in frame from base 1. In this chain, TRBV19 is recombined with TRBJ2-1; 15 bases in the middle match TRBD2. This receptor was obtained from a woman aged 40 to 49 in good health and CMV-seropositive. Source material: PBMCs. CDR3 loop: CASPGTSGRNEQFF. The nucleotides read TGTGCCAGCCCCGGGACTAGCGGGAGGAACGAGCAGTTCTTC.